Each of the 8 T cell receptor beta chains below was sequenced from the same sample in a study of identical twins. A single record per CDR3 protein comes from TCRdb applying MiXCR to the 5' RACE reads. The profile shows 510,000 or so distinct CDR3 sequences, 13% to 15% of them singletons. This sample was shared with a second study, whose subject was yellow fever vaccine responses in identical twins.

Specimen: CD4+ T cells sorted from blood. The receptors were sampled from a woman aged 18-29 years in good health.

This clonotype was seen only a few times. The V and J genes are TRBV29-1 and TRBJ2-2, with TRBD1 matching over 9 bases. CDR3 size: 15 residues. Germline V lookup: CDR1 SQVTM, CDR2 ANQGSEA. The J segment lost 6 bases and the V segment lost 6 bases, leaving 11 bases of the junction unmatched. The CDR3 nucleotides are TGCAGCGTGAAATCCGGGACAGGGACCCCCGGGGAGCTGTTTTTT. This codes for CSVKSGTGTPGELFF.

This clonotype has a single count. The junction does not match germline at one end; this may be a read error. The V gene is TRBV10-3, the J gene TRBJ2-7; maybe TRBD1 (6 bases). This CDR3 has 12 residues. Germline V gives CDR1 ENHRY, CDR2 SYGVKD. The CDR3 here is CAGGDRTYEQHF. The CDR3 nucleotides read TGTGCCGGGGGAGACAGGACGTACGAGCAGCACTTC.

This clonotype turned up a few times. The CDR3 nucleotides read TGTGCCAGCAGTTCAGGACAGGGTTTTTTTGGGTCCGGGGAGCTGTTTTTT. Translated: CASSSGQGFFGSGELFF. This rearrangement joins TRBV12-3 or TRBV12-4 to TRBJ2-2, with TRBD1 identical over 8 bases. V gave up 4 bases and J gave up 6 bases; unmatched junction bases: 13. The CDR3 sequence is 17 residues long.

This clonotype was detected only a few times. The chain has TRBV7-3 and TRBJ2-3, with 8 bases that match TRBD2. Trimming at V came to 2 bases and at J to 3 bases, leaving 10 bases not matched to a gene. This CDR3 has 17 amino acids. Germline V gene sequence: CDR1 SGHTA, CDR2 FQGTGA. The DNA for the CDR3 is TGTGCCAGCAGCTTACACAGAGCGGGAGAGGGAACAGATACGCAGTATTTT. Translated, it gives CASSLHRAGEGTDTQYF.

The chain has TRBV6-2 or TRBV6-3 and TRBJ2-1; no reliable D call. Per germline, CDR1 MNHEY and CDR2 SVGEGT. Trimming removed 0 bases from V and 0 bases from J, with 15 bases in between. This CDR3 region has 18 residues. In DNA, the CDR3 is TGTGCCAGCAGTTACTCGATACGGCTACTGAGCTCCTACAATGAGCAGTTCTTC. Protein sequence: CASSYSIRLLSSYNEQFF.

This clonotype was seen many times. V usage is TRBV5-8 and J usage is TRBJ2-3; either TRBD1 or TRBD2 may supply D (6 bases each). CDR1 and CDR2 (germline): SGHTS, YDEGEE. V gave up 0 bases and J gave up 0 bases, with 11 bases separating them. The CDR3 sequence is 16 residues long. The CDR3 DNA reads TGTGCCAGCAGCTTGGTGGGGGGCCGTAGCACAGATACGCAGTATTTT. Amino acid sequence: CASSLVGGRSTDTQYF.

This clonotype showed up many times. The J gene is TRBJ2-1, the V gene TRBV3-1; possibly TRBD1 for D (5 bases). This CDR3 has 13 residues. Germline V gene sequence: CDR1 LGHDT, CDR2 YNNKEL (reference sequence). V was clipped by 11 bases and J by 1 base, with 12 bases between them. For the CDR3, the DNA is TGTGCCCGCCTACAGGTGTCCTACAATGAGCAGTTCTTC. Its protein is CARLQVSYNEQFF.

This chain uses TRBV7-9 with TRBJ2-1; D is uncertain. CDR1 and CDR2 from the germline V gene are SEHNR and FQNEAQ (reference sequence). The CDR3 spans 16 residues. Deletions cut 2 bases from V and 0 bases from J, with 11 bases between. The CDR3 protein is CASSLTDPSSYNEQFF. The CDR3, as DNA: TGTGCCAGCAGCTTAACGGACCCCAGCTCCTACAATGAGCAGTTCTTC.